Listed below are T cell receptor beta chains from one sample, sequenced in a study of OX40 agonist ivuxolimab in advanced cancers. Here immunoSEQ multiplex PCR was the method, and the copy in TCRdb shows in-frame clones only, minus some. The repertoire has around 56,000 clones, about 85% of them found once; the top ten carry about 4.3%. This sample comprised CD4+ or CD8+ T cells sorted from blood, obtained in a trial of the OX40 agonist ivuxolimab. These receptors were collected from an adult with an advanced solid tumor such as melanoma, head and neck, liver or kidney cancer. CDR3s include the opening cysteine and the closing phenylalanine or tryptophan. A D gene is named only where the DNA matches it firmly. Size tells how often a clone was seen (once, few, many) or the class of an expanded clone, and some rows leave it out.

d_call	v_call	clone_size	j_call	cdr3_aa	cdr3_nt
NA	TRBV18	NA	TRBJ2-3	CASSPLAGTDTQYF	TGTGCCAGCTCACCTCTTGCAGGCACAGATACGCAGTATTTT
TRBD1	TRBV4-2	NA	TRBJ1-1	CASSQVMTRGGTEAFF	TGTGCCAGCAGCCAAGTTATGACCAGGGGGGGGACTGAAGCTTTCTTT
TRBD1	TRBV27	NA	TRBJ1-2	CASRNRDRRYTF	TGTGCCAGCAGAAACCGGGACAGACGATACACCTTC
TRBD2	TRBV30	NA	TRBJ2-1	CAWWGGLAGRGYYNEQFF	TGTGCCTGGTGGGGGGGACTAGCGGGAAGGGGCTACTACAATGAGCAGTTCTTC
TRBD1	TRBV28	NA	TRBJ2-5	CASSAWLDRDFQETQYF	TGTGCCAGCAGTGCGTGGTTGGACAGGGATTTTCAAGAGACCCAGTACTTC
TRBD2	TRBV23-1	NA	TRBJ2-7	CASSQGGTTDYEQYF	TGCGCCAGCAGTCAGGGGGGGACTACGGATTACGAGCAGTACTTC
TRBD1	TRBV5-6	few	TRBJ1-4	CASSLPGTEEKLFF	TGTGCCAGCAGCTTACCCGGGACAGAAGAAAAACTGTTTTTT
NA	TRBV6-6	NA	TRBJ2-2	CASSGPGTGELFF	TGTGCCAGTTCAGGGCCCGGCACCGGGGAGCTGTTTTTT
NA	TRBV11-2	NA	TRBJ2-5	CASSGDPIYGETQYF	TGTGCCAGCTCTGGGGACCCCATTTATGGAGAGACCCAGTACTTC
NA	TRBV27	once	TRBJ2-7	CASSPGHFYEQYF	TGTGCCAGCAGTCCGGGACACTTCTACGAGCAGTACTTC
TRBD1	TRBV18	NA	TRBJ1-1	CASSLGTGMNTEAFF	TGTGCCAGCTCACTAGGGACAGGAATGAACACTGAAGCTTTCTTT
NA	TRBV5-6	NA	TRBJ1-1	CASSLWGIDTEAFF	TGTGCCAGCAGCTTATGGGGGATAGACACTGAAGCTTTCTTT
TRBD2	TRBV19	NA	TRBJ2-1	CASSLLGGAGVRAVNEQFF	TGTGCCAGTAGCCTACTCGGGGGGGCGGGAGTAAGGGCTGTGAATGAGCAGTTCTTC